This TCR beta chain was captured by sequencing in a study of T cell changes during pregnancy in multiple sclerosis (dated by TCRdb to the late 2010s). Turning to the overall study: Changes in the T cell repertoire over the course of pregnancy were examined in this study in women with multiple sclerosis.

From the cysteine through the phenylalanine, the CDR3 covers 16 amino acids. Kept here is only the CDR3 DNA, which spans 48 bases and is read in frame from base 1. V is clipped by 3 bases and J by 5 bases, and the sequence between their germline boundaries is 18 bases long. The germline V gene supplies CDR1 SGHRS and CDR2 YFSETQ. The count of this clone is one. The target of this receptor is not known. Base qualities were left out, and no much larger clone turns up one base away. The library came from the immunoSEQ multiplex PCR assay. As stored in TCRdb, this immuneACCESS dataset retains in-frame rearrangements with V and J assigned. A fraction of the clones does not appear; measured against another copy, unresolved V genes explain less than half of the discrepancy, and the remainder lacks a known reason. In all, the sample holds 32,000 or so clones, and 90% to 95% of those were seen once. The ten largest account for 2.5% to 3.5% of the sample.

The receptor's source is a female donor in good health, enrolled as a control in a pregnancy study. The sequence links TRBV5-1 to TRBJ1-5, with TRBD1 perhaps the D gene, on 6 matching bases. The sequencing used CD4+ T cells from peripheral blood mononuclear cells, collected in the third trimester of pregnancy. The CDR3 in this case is CASSWPKQGWYQPQHF. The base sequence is TGCGCCAGCAGCTGGCCTAAACAGGGATGGTATCAGCCCCAGCATTTT.